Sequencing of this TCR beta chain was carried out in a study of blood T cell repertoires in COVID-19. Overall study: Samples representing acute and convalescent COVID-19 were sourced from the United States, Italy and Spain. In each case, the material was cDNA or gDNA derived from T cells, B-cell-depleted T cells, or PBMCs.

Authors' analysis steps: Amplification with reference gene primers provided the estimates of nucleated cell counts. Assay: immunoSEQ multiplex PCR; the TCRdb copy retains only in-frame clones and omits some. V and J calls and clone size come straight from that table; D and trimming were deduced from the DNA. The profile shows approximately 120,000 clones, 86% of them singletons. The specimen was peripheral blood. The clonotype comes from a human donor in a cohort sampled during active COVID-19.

CDR3: CASSLILSGRAEQFF. The CDR3 region has the DNA TGTGCCAGCAGCCTGATCCTAAGCGGGAGAGCTGAGCAGTTCTTC. This chain connects TRBV7-3 to TRBJ2-1; 8 bases agree with TRBD2. CDR1 and CDR2 (germline): SGHTA, FQGTGA. CDR3 size: 15 residues. Trimming removed 5 bases from V and 9 bases from J; junction bases left unmatched: 12. Based on the CDR3 plus reference TRBV7-3 and TRBJ2-1, the full variable domain is GAGVSQTPSNKVTEKGKYVELRCDPISGHTALYWYRQSLGQGPEFLIYFQGTGAADDSGLPNDRFFAVRPEGSVSTLKIQRTERGDSAVYLCASSLILSGRAEQFFGPGTRLTVL.